The 21 T cell receptor beta chains below come from one sample, sequenced in a study of blood T cell repertoires in COVID-19. The repertoire was sequenced with immunoSEQ multiplex PCR; TCRdb's copy has only in-frame clones and lacks some. Of roughly 180,000 clones listed, over 70% were seen once; the top ten hold 13% to 15%. The sequenced sample was PBMCs or T cells enriched from blood (not recorded which). The receptor source for this set is a man aged 60 to 69 who had been exposed to COVID-19.

The V call is TRBV4-3, the J call TRBJ2-5; TRBD2 matches 8 bases. The CDR3 runs to 16 residues. V shed 0 bases and J 5 bases; nucleotides not matched to a gene: 8. From germline, CDR1 is LGHNA and CDR2 YSLEER. The CDR3 protein is CASSQESGGPRETQYF. DNA for the CDR3: TGCGCCAGCAGCCAAGAATCGGGAGGGCCAAGGGAGACCCAGTACTTC.

The rearrangement links TRBV14 to TRBJ2-2; D unclear. Germline V gene sequence: CDR1 SGHDN, CDR2 FVKESK. V lost 0 bases to trimming and J lost 6 bases, with 5 bases between them. This CDR3 region has 13 residues. CDR3 protein: CASSQDPSGELFF. CDR3 coding DNA: TGTGCCAGCAGCCAAGATCCGTCCGGGGAGCTGTTTTTT.

The V gene is TRBV6-5, the J gene TRBJ1-5; 7 bases fit TRBD1. This CDR3 is 14 amino acids long. Trimming took 5 bases from V and 4 from J; bases not matched to a gene: 5. Germline V CDR1 and CDR2: MNHEY, SVGAGI. The CDR3 DNA follows: TGTGCCAGCAGTAGGGGACAGCGAAATCAGCCCCAGCATTTT. This translates into CASSRGQRNQPQHF.

The sample holds one count of this clone. This sequence joins TRBV24-1 and TRBJ1-2; 8 positions agree with TRBD1. In germline, CDR1 is KGHDR, CDR2 SFDVKD. Trimming removed 3 bases from V and 4 bases from J; junction bases left unmatched: 12. The CDR3 covers 17 residues. The CDR3: CATSDPTGAAGFYGYTF. CDR3 DNA sequence: TGTGCCACCAGTGATCCGACAGGGGCCGCGGGGTTCTATGGCTACACCTTC.

The chain recombines TRBV9 with TRBJ2-3, with TRBD2 as a possible D gene (6 bases). CDR3 size: 16 residues. Per the germline V gene, CDR1 is SGDLS and CDR2 is YYNGEE. The V gene lost 4 bases and the J gene lost 3 bases, with 18 bases spanning the gap. CDR3 amino acids: CASSFGGTVRTDTQYF. CDR3 DNA sequence: TGTGCCAGCAGCTTTGGGGGGACCGTTCGGACAGATACGCAGTATTTT.

This clone has just one count. DNA of the CDR3: TGTGCCTGGGACCGGGAGGGGAACACTGAAGCTTTCTTT. Translated: CAWDREGNTEAFF. The rearrangement joins TRBV30 to TRBJ1-1; the D is unclear. Trimming removed 5 bases at V and 1 base at J, with 11 bases between. Germline CDR1 is GTSNPN and CDR2 is SVGIG (reference sequence). The CDR3 covers 13 residues. The entire variable domain, with the rest obtained from reference TRBV30 and TRBJ1-1, is as follows: SQTIHQWPATLVQPVGSPLSLECTVEGTSNPNLYWYRQAAGRGLQLLFYSVGIGQISSEVPQNLSASRPQDRQFILSSKKLLLSDSGFYLCAWDREGNTEAFFGQGTRLTVV.

The chain joins TRBV30 to TRBJ2-7; weak D call: TRBD2 (5 bases). The V end was cut by 2 bases, the J end by 0 bases, with 20 bases between. The length of the CDR3 is 17 residues. The germline V gene has CDR1 GTSNPN and CDR2 SVGIG (reference sequence). CDR3 amino acids: CAWSPSGPRIASYEQYF. CDR3 DNA: TGTGCCTGGAGTCCCAGCGGCCCCAGAATTGCCTCCTACGAGCAGTACTTC.

This chain joins TRBV3-1 (or the pseudogene TRBV3-2) and TRBJ2-1, with TRBD2 matching 14 bases. CDR1 LGHDT and CDR2 YNNKEL come from the germline V gene (reference sequence). Trimming took 1 base from V and 7 from J; bases not matched to a gene: 3. The CDR3 sequence is 16 residues long. This chain's CDR3 is CASSQVRTSGRNEQFF. DNA of the CDR3: TGTGCCAGCAGCCAAGTAAGGACTAGCGGGAGGAATGAGCAGTTCTTC.

This chain joins TRBV7-2 and TRBJ1-3; 9 bases line up with TRBD1. Trimming at V came to 4 bases and at J to 4 bases, leaving 8 bases not matched to a gene. Germline V gives CDR1 SGHTA, CDR2 FQGNSA. The CDR3 covers 16 residues. The CDR3 nucleotides read TGTGCCAGCAGCTCTGGACAGGGGAGCGGGGGAAACACCATATATTTT. Residues: CASSSGQGSGGNTIYF.

V and J are TRBV29-1 and TRBJ1-6; 9 nucleotides line up with TRBD1. The CDR3 runs 14 residues. V shed 5 bases, J shed 7 bases, and the junction held 6 bases outside the gene matches. CDR1 is SQVTM, CDR2 ANQGSEA, per germline. The CDR3 coding sequence is TGCAGCGTTTCTCCGGGACAGGGAAATTCACCCCTCCACTTT. It specifies CSVSPGQGNSPLHF.

This rearrangement joins TRBV3-1 (or the pseudogene TRBV3-2) to TRBJ2-7, with D possibly matching TRBD2 (6 bases). The CDR3 runs to 14 residues. Germline CDR1 is LGHDT and CDR2 is YNNKEL (reference sequence). Trimming removed 5 bases at V and 3 bases at J, with 14 bases between. The CDR3 DNA is TGTGCCAGCAGCGTAAGCGGGTTGCACTACGAGCAGTACTTC. Translation: CASSVSGLHYEQYF.

The chain has TRBV3-1 (or the pseudogene TRBV3-2) and TRBJ2-2; tentatively, D is TRBD2 (5 bases). Germline values: CDR1 LGHDT, CDR2 YNNKEL (reference sequence). The V end was cut by 0 bases, the J end by 5 bases, with 13 bases between. This CDR3 contains 16 residues. CDR3 in DNA: TGTGCCAGCAGCCAAGAAAGGCTAGCTCTGACCGGGGAGCTGTTTTTT. It yields the protein CASSQERLALTGELFF.

The gene calls are TRBV6-1 and TRBJ1-1; D uncertain. The CDR3 totals 13 residues. V gave up 3 bases and J gave up 7 bases, with 12 bases separating them. Germline lookup yields CDR1 MNHNS and CDR2 SASEGT. In nucleotides, the CDR3 is TGTGCCAGCAGTGATTGGCTTCCCAGTGAAGCTTTCTTT. This gives the protein CASSDWLPSEAFF.

This chain links TRBV14 with TRBJ1-4; 7 bases match TRBD1. The CDR3 consists of 16 residues. The junction had 10 bases not matched to a gene; V was cut back by 3 bases and J by 6 bases. The germline V gene has CDR1 SGHDN and CDR2 FVKESK. This CDR3 is CASSQLGDSNHEKLFF. The CDR3 region has the DNA TGTGCCAGCAGCCAGTTAGGGGACAGCAACCATGAAAAACTGTTTTTT.

The gene calls are TRBV7-3 and TRBJ2-7, with D possibly TRBD1 on 6 matching bases. The ends were cut back, 5 bases at V and 4 bases at J, with 18 bases in the middle. Germline V gene data show CDR1 as SGHTA and CDR2 as FQGTGA. The CDR3 has 15 amino acids. CDR3 amino acids: CASSPWGQAVYEQYF. CDR3 bases: TGTGCCAGCAGCCCCTGGGGGCAGGCGGTTTACGAGCAGTACTTC.

This clone was detected a few times. V gene TRBV11-3 combines with J gene TRBJ2-7; D is unclear. Germline V gives CDR1 SGHNT, CDR2 YENEEA. This CDR3 has 10 residues. Trimming took off 3 bases at V and 5 bases at J, with 2 bases between the two ends. CDR3 amino acids: CASSFNEQYF. CDR3 sequence (DNA): TGTGCCAGCAGCTTCAACGAGCAGTACTTC.

V and J are TRBV14 and TRBJ2-1; 10 positions match TRBD2. This CDR3 has 17 residues. The germline V gene encodes CDR1 SGHDN and CDR2 FVKESK. V lost 4 bases, J lost 3 bases, and 9 bases stayed unmatched. CDR3 residues: CASSPTIAGGFYNEQFF. The CDR3 nucleotides read TGTGCCAGCAGCCCAACCATAGCGGGAGGTTTCTACAATGAGCAGTTCTTC.

This clone occurred once. The chain is built from TRBV18 and TRBJ1-1; no clear D. Germline assignment: CDR1 KGHSH and CDR2 LQKENI. This CDR3 is built from 14 residues. V shed 6 bases and J shed 4 bases, with 15 bases lying between them. The chain's CDR3 is CASSRSRGSTEAFF. The CDR3, as DNA: TGTGCCAGCTCCCGTTCCCGGGGAAGCACTGAAGCTTTCTTT.

The chain joins TRBV19 to TRBJ2-7, with 9 bases matching TRBD1. The CDR3 spans 15 residues. The germline V gene has CDR1 LNHDA and CDR2 SQIVND (reference sequence). With V trimmed by 3 bases and J by 4 bases, 7 bases remained unmatched. In DNA, the CDR3 is TGTGCCAGTAGTATCCAAGCACAGGGGGCTTACGAGCAGTACTTC. This gives the protein CASSIQAQGAYEQYF.

The chain combines TRBV19 with TRBJ1-5, with D uncertain. CDR3 length equals 16 residues. Per germline, CDR1 LNHDA and CDR2 SQIVND (reference sequence). V was shortened by 5 bases and J by 6 bases, with 20 bases between the two germline ends. This CDR3 reads CASSPLGGASGQPQHF. CDR3 DNA: TGTGCCAGTAGTCCCCTGGGTGGCGCCTCGGGTCAGCCCCAGCATTTT.

The chain is built from TRBV7-9 and TRBJ2-3; D is undetermined. Trimming shortened V by 1 base and J by 4 bases, and 6 bases separated the two germline ends. There are 13 residues in the CDR3. CDR1 is SEHNR and CDR2 is FQNEAQ in the germline V gene (reference sequence). CDR3 in DNA: TGTGCCAGCAGCTTAGATAGAGCAGATACGCAGTATTTT. Translating it yields CASSLDRADTQYF.